The 2 T cell receptor beta chains presented below share a single source sample, sequenced in a study of T cell responses to AZD1222 COVID-19 vaccine. TCRdb keeps only in-frame clones here, not all; method: immunoSEQ multiplex PCR. The sample shows 89,000 or so clones, about 91% of them seen only once. Sequenced material: peripheral blood, taken 28 days after the second AZD1222 dose. The receptors were gathered from an adult who received the AZD1222 COVID-19 vaccine.

The V and J genes are TRBV9 and TRBJ2-7, with D tentatively TRBD1 (5 bases). The V end was cut by 0 bases, the J end by 3 bases, with 10 bases between. Germline assignment: CDR1 SGDLS and CDR2 YYNGEE. The CDR3 contains 14 residues. The CDR3 sequence is CASSVGQTDYEQYF. The CDR3 DNA reads as TGTGCCAGCAGCGTAGGTCAGACAGACTACGAGCAGTACTTC. Looking up the rest from reference TRBV9 and TRBJ2-7 gives the full variable domain: DSGVTQTPKHLITATGQRVTLRCSPRSGDLSVYWYQQSLDQGLQFLIQYYNGEERAKGNILERFSAQQFPDLHSELNLSSLELGDSALYFCASSVGQTDYEQYFGPGTRLTVT.

CDR3 nucleotide sequence: TGTGCCAGCAGTCTTCTTGGGGGTAGCTACAATGAGCAGTTCTTC. It translates to CASSLLGGSYNEQFF. The gene calls are TRBV6-5 and TRBJ2-1; the D gene could be TRBD1 or TRBD2 (5 bases each). CDR3 size: 15 residues. Trimming removed 5 bases at V and 3 bases at J, with 14 bases between. Germline CDR1 and CDR2: MNHEY and SVGAGI.